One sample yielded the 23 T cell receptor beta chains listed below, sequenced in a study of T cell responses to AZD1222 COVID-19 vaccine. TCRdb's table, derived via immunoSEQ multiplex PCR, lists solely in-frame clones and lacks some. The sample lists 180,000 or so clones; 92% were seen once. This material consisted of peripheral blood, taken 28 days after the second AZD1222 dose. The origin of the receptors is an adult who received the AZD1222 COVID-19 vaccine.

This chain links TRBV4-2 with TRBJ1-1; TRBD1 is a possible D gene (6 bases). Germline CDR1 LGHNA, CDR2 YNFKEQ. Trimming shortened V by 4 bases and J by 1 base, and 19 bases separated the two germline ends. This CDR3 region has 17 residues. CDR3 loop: CASSPRSGGLGNTEAFF. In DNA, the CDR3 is TGTGCCAGCAGCCCCCGGTCCGGGGGGCTGGGGAACACTGAAGCTTTCTTT.

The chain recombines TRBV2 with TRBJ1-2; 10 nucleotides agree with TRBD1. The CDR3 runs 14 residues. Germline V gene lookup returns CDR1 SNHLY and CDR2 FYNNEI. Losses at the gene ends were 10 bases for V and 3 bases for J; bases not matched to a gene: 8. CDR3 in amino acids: CATRQGAGDYGYTF. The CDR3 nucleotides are TGTGCCACCCGACAGGGGGCAGGTGACTATGGCTACACCTTC.

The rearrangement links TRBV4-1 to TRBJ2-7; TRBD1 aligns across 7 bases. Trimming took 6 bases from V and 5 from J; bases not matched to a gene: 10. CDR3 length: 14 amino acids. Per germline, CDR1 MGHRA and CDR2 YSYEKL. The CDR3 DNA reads TGCGCCAGCAGGGCCCCCGGACAGGCCAACGAGCAGTACTTC. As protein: CASRAPGQANEQYF.

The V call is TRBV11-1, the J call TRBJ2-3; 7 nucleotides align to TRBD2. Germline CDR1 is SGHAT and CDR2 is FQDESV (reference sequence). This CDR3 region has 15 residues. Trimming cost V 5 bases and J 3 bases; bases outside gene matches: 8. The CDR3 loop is CASSAPGLVTDTQYF. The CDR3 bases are TGTGCCAGCAGCGCTCCCGGACTAGTAACAGATACGCAGTATTTT.

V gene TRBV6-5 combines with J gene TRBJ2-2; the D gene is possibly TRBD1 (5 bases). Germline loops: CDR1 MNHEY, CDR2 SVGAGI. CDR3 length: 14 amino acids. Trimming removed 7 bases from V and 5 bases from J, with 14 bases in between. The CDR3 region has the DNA TGTGCCAGCACCCAGATAGGGGTGACCGGGGAGCTGTTTTTT. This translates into CASTQIGVTGELFF.

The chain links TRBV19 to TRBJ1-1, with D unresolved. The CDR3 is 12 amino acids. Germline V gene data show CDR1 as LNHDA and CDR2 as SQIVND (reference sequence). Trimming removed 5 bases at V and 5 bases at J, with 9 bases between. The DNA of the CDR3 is TGTGCCAGTAGTGCATGGGGAACTGAAGCTTTCTTT. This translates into CASSAWGTEAFF. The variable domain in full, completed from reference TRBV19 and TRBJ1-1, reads DGGITQSPKYLFRKEGQNVTLSCEQNLNHDAMYWYRQDPGQGLRLIYYSQIVNDFQKGDIAEGYSVSREKKESFPLTVTSAQKNPTAFYLCASSAWGTEAFFGQGTRLTVV.

CDR3 coding DNA: TGTGCCAGTACTTCAGGACAGGCCCAGAACTATGGCTACACCTTC. This translates into CASTSGQAQNYGYTF. The chain uses TRBV19 and TRBJ1-2; 7 bases agree with TRBD1. CDR3 size: 15 residues. V was clipped by 7 bases and J by 2 bases; unmatched bases: 10. Germline V CDR1 and CDR2: LNHDA, SQIVND (reference sequence). Filled out from reference TRBV19 and TRBJ1-2, the complete variable domain reads DGGITQSPKYLFRKEGQNVTLSCEQNLNHDAMYWYRQDPGQGLRLIYYSQIVNDFQKGDIAEGYSVSREKKESFPLTVTSAQKNPTAFYLCASTSGQAQNYGYTFGSGTRLTVV.

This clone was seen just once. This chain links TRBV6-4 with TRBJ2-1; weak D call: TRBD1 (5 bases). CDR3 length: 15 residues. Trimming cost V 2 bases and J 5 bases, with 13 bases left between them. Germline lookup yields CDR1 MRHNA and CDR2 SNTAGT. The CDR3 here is CASSDRGDRHNEQFF. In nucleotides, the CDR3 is TGTGCCAGCAGTGACAGGGGCGATCGTCACAATGAGCAGTTCTTC.

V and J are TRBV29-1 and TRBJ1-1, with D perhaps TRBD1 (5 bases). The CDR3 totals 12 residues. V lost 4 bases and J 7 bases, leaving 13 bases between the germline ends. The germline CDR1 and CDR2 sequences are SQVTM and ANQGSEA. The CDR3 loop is CSVGQGGGEAFF. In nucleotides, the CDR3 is TGCAGCGTTGGGCAGGGTGGAGGTGAAGCTTTCTTT.

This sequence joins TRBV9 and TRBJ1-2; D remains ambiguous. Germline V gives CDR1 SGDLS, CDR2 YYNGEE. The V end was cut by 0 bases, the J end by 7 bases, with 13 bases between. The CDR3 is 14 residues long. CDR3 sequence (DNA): TGTGCCAGCAGCGTAGGTTCAGTGGAGGCTGGCTACACCTTC. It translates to CASSVGSVEAGYTF.

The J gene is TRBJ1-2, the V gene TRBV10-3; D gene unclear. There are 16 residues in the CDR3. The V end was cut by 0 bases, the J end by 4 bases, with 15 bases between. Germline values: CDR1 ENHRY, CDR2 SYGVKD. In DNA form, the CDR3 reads TGTGCCATCAGTGAGTCGCTGGTAGCCCCCCCCTATGGCTACACCTTC. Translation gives CAISESLVAPPYGYTF.

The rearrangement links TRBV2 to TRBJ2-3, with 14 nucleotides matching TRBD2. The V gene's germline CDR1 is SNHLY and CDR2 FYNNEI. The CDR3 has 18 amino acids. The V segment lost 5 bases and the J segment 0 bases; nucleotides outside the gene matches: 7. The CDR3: CASSKGTSGGFSTDTQYF. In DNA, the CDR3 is TGTGCCAGCAGTAAAGGGACTAGCGGGGGCTTCAGCACAGATACGCAGTATTTT.

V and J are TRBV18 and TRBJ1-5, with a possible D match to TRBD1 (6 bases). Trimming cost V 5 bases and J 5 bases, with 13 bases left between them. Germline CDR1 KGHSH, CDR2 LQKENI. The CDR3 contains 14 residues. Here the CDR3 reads CASSGGQSDQPQHF. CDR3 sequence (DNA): TGTGCCAGCTCAGGGGGCCAGAGCGATCAGCCCCAGCATTTT.

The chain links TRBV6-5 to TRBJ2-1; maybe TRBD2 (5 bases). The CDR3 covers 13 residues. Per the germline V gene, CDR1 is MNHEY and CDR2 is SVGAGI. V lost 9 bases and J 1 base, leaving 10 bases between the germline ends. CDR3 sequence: CASAVASYNEQFF. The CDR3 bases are TGTGCCAGTGCAGTAGCGTCCTACAATGAGCAGTTCTTC.

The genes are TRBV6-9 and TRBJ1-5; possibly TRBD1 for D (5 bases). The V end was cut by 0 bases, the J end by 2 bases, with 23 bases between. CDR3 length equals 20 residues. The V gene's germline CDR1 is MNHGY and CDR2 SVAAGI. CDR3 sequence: CASSYSRRKGVMHGNQPQHF. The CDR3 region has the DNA TGTGCCAGCAGTTATTCACGCAGAAAAGGGGTAATGCATGGCAATCAGCCCCAGCATTTT.

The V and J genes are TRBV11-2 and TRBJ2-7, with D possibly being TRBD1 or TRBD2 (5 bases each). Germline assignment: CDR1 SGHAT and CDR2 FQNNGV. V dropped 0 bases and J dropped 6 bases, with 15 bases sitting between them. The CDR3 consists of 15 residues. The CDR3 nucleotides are TGTGCCAGCAGCTTAGATCTTGGGGCGGGTTCCGAGCAGTACTTC. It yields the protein CASSLDLGAGSEQYF.

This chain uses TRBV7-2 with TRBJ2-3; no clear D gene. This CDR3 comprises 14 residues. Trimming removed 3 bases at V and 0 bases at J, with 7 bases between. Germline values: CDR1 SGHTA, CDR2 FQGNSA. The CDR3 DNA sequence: TGTGCCAGCAGCTTCGGCCGGAGCACAGATACGCAGTATTTT. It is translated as CASSFGRSTDTQYF. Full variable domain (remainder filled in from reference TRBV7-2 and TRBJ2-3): GAGVSQSPSNKVTEKGKDVELRCDPISGHTALYWYRQSLGQGLEFLIYFQGNSAPDKSGLPSDRFSAERTGGSVSTLTIQRTQQEDSAVYLCASSFGRSTDTQYFGPGTRLTVL.

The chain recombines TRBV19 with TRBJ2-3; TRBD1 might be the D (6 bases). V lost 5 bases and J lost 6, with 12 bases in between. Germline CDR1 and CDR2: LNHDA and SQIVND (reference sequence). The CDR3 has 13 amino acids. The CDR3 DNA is TGTGCCAGTAGTCCAGGGGTGGCGGATACGCAGTATTTT. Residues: CASSPGVADTQYF.

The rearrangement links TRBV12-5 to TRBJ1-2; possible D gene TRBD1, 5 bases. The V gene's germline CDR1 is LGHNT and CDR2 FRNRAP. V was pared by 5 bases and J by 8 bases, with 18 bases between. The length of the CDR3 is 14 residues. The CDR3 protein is CASGATGTRGGYTF. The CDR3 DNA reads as TGTGCTAGTGGTGCTACCGGGACCCGGGGGGGCTACACCTTC.

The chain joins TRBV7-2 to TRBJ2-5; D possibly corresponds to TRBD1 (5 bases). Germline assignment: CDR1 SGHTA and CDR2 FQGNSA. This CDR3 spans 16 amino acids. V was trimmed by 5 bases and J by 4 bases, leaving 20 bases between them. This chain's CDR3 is CASSPWGTRAGETQYF. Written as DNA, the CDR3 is TGTGCCAGCAGCCCCTGGGGCACCAGGGCTGGAGAGACCCAGTACTTC.

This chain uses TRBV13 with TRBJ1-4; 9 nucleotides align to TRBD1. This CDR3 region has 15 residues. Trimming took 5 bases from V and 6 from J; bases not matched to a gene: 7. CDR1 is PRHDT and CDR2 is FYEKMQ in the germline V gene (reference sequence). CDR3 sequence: CASSGQDRGHEKLFF. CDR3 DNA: TGTGCCAGCAGCGGACAGGACAGGGGACATGAAAAACTGTTTTTT.

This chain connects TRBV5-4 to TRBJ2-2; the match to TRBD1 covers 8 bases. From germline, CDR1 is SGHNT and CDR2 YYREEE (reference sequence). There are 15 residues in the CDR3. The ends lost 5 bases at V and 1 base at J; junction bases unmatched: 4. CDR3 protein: CASRSGQENTGELFF. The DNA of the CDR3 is TGTGCCAGCAGGTCGGGACAGGAGAACACCGGGGAGCTGTTTTTT.

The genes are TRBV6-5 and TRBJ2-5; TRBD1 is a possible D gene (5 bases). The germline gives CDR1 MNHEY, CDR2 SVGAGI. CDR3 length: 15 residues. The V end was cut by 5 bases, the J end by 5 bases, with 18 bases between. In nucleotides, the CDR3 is TGTGCCAGCAGTCACCAGGACACCTTGGGCGAGACCCAGTACTTC. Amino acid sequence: CASSHQDTLGETQYF.